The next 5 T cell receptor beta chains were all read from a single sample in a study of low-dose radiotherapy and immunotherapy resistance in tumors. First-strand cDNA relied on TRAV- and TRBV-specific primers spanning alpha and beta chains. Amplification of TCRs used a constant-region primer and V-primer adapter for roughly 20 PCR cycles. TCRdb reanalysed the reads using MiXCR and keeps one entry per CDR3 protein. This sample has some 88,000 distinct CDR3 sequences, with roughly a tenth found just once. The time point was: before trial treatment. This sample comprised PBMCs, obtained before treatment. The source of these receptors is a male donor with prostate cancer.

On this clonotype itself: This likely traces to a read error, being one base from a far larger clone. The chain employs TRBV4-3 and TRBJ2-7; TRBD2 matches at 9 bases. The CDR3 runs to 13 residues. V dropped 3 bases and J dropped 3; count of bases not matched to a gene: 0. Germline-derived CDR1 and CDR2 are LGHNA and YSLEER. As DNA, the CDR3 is TGCGCCAGCAGCCAGCGGGAGGGCTACGAGCAGTACGTC. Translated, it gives CASSQREGYEQYV.

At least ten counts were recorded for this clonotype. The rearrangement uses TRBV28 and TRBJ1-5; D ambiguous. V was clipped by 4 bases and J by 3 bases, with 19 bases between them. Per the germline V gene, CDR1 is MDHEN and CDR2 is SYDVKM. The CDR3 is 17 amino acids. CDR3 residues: CASSSDIVRSVNQPQHF. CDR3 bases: TGTGCCAGCAGTTCCGACATTGTCAGGAGCGTCAATCAGCCCCAGCATTTT.

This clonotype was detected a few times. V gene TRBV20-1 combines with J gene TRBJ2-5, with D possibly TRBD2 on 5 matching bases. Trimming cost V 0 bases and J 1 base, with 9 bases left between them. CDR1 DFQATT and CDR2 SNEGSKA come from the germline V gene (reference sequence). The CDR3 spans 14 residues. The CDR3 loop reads CSARDRRVQETQYF. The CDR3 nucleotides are TGCAGTGCTAGAGATCGGCGGGTCCAAGAGACCCAGTACTTC.

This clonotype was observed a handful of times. DNA for the CDR3: TGCGCCAGCAGCTTGGGAGGACAAAGCACAGATACGCAGTATTTT. It translates to CASSLGGQSTDTQYF. The V call is TRBV5-1, the J call TRBJ2-3, with a possible D match to TRBD1 (5 bases). CDR3 length: 15 residues. The germline V gene encodes CDR1 SGHRS and CDR2 YFSETQ. V lost 0 bases and J 0 bases, leaving 8 bases between the germline ends.

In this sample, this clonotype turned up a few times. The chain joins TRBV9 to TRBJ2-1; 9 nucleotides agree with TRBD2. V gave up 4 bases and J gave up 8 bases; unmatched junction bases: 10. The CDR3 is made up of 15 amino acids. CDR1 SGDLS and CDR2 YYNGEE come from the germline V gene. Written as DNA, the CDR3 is TGTGCCAGCAGCCCCCAGGGACTAGCTCTCGATGAGCAGTTCTTC. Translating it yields CASSPQGLALDEQFF.